This T cell receptor (beta chain) was observed in a study of OX40 agonist ivuxolimab in advanced cancers. Findings of the study overall: Normalized expansion of T-cell clones was also low for some nonresponders.

Here immunoSEQ multiplex PCR was the method, and the copy in TCRdb shows in-frame clones only, minus some. The sample consists of 25,000 to 40,000 clones, about 89% of them appearing once. A remark on this clone: Its antigen remains unknown.

CDR1 and CDR2 (germline): SNHLY, FYNNEI. The V gene lost 6 bases and the J gene lost 3 bases, with 15 bases spanning the gap. This CDR3 contains 15 residues. This sequence joins TRBV2 and TRBJ1-5; possible D gene TRBD1, 6 bases. The clonotype was recovered from an adult with an advanced solid tumor such as melanoma, head and neck, liver or kidney cancer. Sequencing used CD4+ or CD8+ T cells sorted from blood, obtained in a trial of the OX40 agonist ivuxolimab. CDR3 sequence reads: CASSPQRGANQPQHF. The CDR3 region has the DNA TGTGCCAGCAGCCCTCAGCGGGGGGCCAATCAGCCCCAGCATTTT.